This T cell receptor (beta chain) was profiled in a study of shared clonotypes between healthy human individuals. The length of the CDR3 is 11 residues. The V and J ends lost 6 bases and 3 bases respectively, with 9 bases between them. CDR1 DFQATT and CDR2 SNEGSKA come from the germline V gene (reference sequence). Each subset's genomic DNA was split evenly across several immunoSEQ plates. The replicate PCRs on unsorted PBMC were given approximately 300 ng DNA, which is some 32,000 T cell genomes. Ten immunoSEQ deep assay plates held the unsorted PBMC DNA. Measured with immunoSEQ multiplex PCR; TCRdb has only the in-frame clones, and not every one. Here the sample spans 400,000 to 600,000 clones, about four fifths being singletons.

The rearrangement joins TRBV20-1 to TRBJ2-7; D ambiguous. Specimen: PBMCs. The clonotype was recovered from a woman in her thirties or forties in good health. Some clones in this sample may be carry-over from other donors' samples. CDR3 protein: CSAPILYEQYF. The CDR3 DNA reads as TGCAGTGCACCCATTCTCTACGAGCAGTACTTC.